What follows are 8 T cell receptor beta chains derived from one specimen sequenced in a study of T cell responses to AZD1222 COVID-19 vaccine. The method was immunoSEQ multiplex PCR; TCRdb's version includes in-frame clones alone and lacks a portion of them. The sample contains fewer than 120,000 clones, roughly nine tenths of which appear only once. Sequenced material: peripheral blood, taken on day 0 of AZD1222 vaccination. The source is an adult in good health.

The rearrangement links TRBV24-1 to TRBJ2-7, with 8 bases identical to TRBD1. The CDR3 has 12 residues. The V and J ends lost 5 bases and 4 bases, in that order; junction bases with no gene match: 0. Per germline, CDR1 KGHDR and CDR2 SFDVKD. DNA for the CDR3: TGTGCCACCAGTGGACAGGGGTACGAGCAGTACTTC. This codes for CATSGQGYEQYF.

The V gene is TRBV4-3, the J gene TRBJ2-7; 10 bases fit TRBD1. Germline loops: CDR1 LGHNA, CDR2 YSLEER. CDR3 length equals 14 residues. Trimming took 4 bases from V and 9 from J; bases not matched to a gene: 9. The CDR3 sequence is CASSLGRQGARQYF. The CDR3 nucleotides are TGCGCCAGCAGCCTTGGTAGACAGGGGGCTAGGCAGTACTTC.

This chain joins TRBV10-2 and TRBJ1-1; D remains ambiguous. Germline V gene sequence: CDR1 WSHSY, CDR2 SAAADI. This CDR3 is 15 amino acids long. Trimming left V 6 bases short and J 1 base short, with 15 bases between. CDR3 protein: CASRGPEYKNTEAFF. For the CDR3, the DNA is TGCGCCAGCAGGGGCCCGGAGTATAAGAACACTGAAGCTTTCTTT.

The chain links TRBV4-2 to TRBJ1-2; TRBD1 aligns across 10 bases. The CDR3 totals 15 residues. The J segment lost 6 bases and the V segment lost 1 base, leaving 5 bases of the junction unmatched. Germline CDR1 LGHNA, CDR2 YNFKEQ. The DNA for the CDR3 is TGTGCCAGCAGCCAAGGACAGGGGGCGCGGGATGGCTACACCTTC. Translating gives CASSQGQGARDGYTF.

V and J are TRBV19 and TRBJ2-6; possibly TRBD1 or TRBD2 for D (5 bases each). The germline V and J ends were trimmed by 3 bases and 2 bases, with 8 bases remaining between them. The CDR3 contains 15 residues. Germline V gene sequence: CDR1 LNHDA, CDR2 SQIVND (reference sequence). The CDR3 DNA is TGTGCCAGTAGTATCGTGGGGGCTGGGGCCAACGTCCTGACTTTC. This codes for CASSIVGAGANVLTF.

This clone was detected once. The chain employs TRBV5-4 and TRBJ2-7; TRBD2 matches at 10 bases. The CDR3 consists of 15 residues. With 0 bases clipped from V and 2 bases from J, the junction kept 2 bases outside the gene matches. Germline lookup yields CDR1 SGHNT and CDR2 YYREEE (reference sequence). The CDR3 here is CASSLGLAGTYEQYF. The CDR3 DNA reads TGTGCCAGCAGCTTGGGACTAGCGGGTACCTACGAGCAGTACTTC.

The gene calls are TRBV28 and TRBJ1-2; perhaps TRBD1 as D (5 bases). The CDR3 length is 13 residues. Deletions cut 6 bases from V and 4 bases from J, with 12 bases between. Per germline, CDR1 MDHEN and CDR2 SYDVKM. The CDR3 protein is CASSLGTSYGYTF. DNA for the CDR3: TGTGCCAGCAGCCTAGGGACTTCCTATGGCTACACCTTC.

The gene calls are TRBV11-3 and TRBJ1-1, with D perhaps TRBD1 (5 bases). This CDR3 region has 15 residues. Trimming left V 5 bases short and J 3 bases short, with 16 bases between. Germline values: CDR1 SGHNT, CDR2 YENEEA. CDR3: CASSPGGTGDTEAFF. The CDR3 DNA follows: TGTGCCAGCAGCCCAGGAGGAACGGGGGACACTGAAGCTTTCTTT.